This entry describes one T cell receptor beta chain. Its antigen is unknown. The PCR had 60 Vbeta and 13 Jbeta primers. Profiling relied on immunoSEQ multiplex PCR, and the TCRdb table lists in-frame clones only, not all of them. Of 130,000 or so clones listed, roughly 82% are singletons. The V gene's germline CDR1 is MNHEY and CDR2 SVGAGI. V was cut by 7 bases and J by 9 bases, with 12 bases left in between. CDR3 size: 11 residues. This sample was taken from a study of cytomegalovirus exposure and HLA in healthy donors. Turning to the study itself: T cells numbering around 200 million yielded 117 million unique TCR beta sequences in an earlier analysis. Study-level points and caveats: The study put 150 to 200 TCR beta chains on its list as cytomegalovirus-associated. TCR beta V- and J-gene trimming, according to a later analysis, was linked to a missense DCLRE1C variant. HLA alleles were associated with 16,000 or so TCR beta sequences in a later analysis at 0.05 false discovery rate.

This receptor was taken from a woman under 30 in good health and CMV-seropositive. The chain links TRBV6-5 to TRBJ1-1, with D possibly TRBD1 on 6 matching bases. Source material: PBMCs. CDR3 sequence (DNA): TGTGCCAGCATTGACAGGTGGAAAGCTTTCTTT. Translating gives CASIDRWKAFF.